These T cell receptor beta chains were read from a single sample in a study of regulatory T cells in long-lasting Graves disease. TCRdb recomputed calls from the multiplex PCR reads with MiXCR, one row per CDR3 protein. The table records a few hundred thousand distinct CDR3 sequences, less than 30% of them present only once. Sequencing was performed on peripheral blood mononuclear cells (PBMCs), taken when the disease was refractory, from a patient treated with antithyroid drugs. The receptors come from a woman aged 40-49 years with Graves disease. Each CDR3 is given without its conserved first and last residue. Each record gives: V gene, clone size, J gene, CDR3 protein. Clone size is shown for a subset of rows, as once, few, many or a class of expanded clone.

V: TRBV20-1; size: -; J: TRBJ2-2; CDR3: SARGQGDTGELL
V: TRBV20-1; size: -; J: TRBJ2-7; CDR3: SARQGTTYEQY
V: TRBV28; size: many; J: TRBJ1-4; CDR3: ASSPYRGRNEKLF
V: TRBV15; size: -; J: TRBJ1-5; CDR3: ATSKPYLPGPSKRGNQPQH
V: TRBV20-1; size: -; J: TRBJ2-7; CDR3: SAKLAGAGGNEQY
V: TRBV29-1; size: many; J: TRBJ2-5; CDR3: SVDGGL
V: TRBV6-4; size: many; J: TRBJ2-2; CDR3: ASSDRATGELF
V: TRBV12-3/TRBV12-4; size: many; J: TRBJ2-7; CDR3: ASSLGGHSEQY
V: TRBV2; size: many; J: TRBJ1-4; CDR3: ASSESEGREKLF
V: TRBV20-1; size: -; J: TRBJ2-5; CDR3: SARTSLGLETQY
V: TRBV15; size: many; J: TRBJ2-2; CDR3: ATSRDRKGAKDTGELF
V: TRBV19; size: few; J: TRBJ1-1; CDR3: ASSLITKGTEAF
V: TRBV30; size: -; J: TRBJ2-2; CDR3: AWSGPRARNTGELF
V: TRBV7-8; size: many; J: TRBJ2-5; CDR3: ASSFRRGYQETQY
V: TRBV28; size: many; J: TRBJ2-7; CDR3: ASTSWGTGKDYEQY
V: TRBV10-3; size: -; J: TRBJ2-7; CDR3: AISDWPVYEQY
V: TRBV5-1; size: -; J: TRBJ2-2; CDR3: ASSLSGQGTGELF
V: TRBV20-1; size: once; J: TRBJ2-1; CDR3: SARVGSGSYNEQF
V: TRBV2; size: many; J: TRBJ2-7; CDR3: ASSGTSGGSYEQY